The 20 T cell receptor beta chains presented below share a single source sample, sequenced in a study of Ad26.COV2.S vaccination and SARS-CoV-2 variants (dated by TCRdb to the early 2020s). According to the study, the label for this sample's treatment or condition signals: 19 received Ad26.COV2.S at low or high dose, single or two shots; five or six received placebo; per-sample allocation not given. For vaccine and placebo recipients, repertoires were sequenced using samples collected on day 63 after the first injection. Preparation of the library involved the immunoSEQ multiplex PCR assay. Drawn from immuneACCESS, this table holds only the in-frame rearrangements with V and J called that TCRdb kept. Clones are partly lost; checked studies trace under half to an unresolved V gene and leave the rest unexplained. This sample comprises hundreds of thousands of clones, around 90% of them detected only once. Clones ranked in the top ten supply about 1.5% of the sample.

Sequences were derived from peripheral blood, sampled in a trial of Ad26.COV2.S vaccine versus placebo. Receptors were obtained from a person between 18 and 60 years old who received the Ad26.COV2.S COVID-19 vaccine or a placebo.

The chain joins TRBV5-1 to TRBJ2-5, with D maybe TRBD1 (6 bases). Germline CDR1 reads SGHRS; CDR2 reads YFSETQ. The V gene lost 2 bases and the J gene lost 2 bases, with 10 bases spanning the gap. This CDR3 has 14 residues. The CDR3 coding sequence is TGCGCCAGCAGCTTCATAGGGGGACAAGAGACCCAGTACTTC. Its translation: CASSFIGGQETQYF.

The chain couples TRBV10-1 to TRBJ2-3, with TRBD2 matching 10 bases. The trim removed 4 bases at V and 2 bases at J, leaving 3 bases unmatched. The CDR3 is 15 residues long. Germline lookup yields CDR1 WNHNN and CDR2 SYGVQD (reference sequence). CDR3 nucleotide sequence: TGCGCCAGCAGTGGACTAGCGGGTTCCACAGATACGCAGTATTTT. Residues: CASSGLAGSTDTQYF.

The chain carries TRBV7-9 and TRBJ2-3; weak D call: TRBD1 (6 bases). Germline V gives CDR1 SEHNR, CDR2 FQNEAQ (reference sequence). This CDR3 comprises 17 residues. The germline V and J ends were trimmed by 5 bases and 2 bases, with 20 bases remaining between them. DNA for the CDR3: TGTGCCAGCAGCCCCCCGGGACAACGGGTCCCCACAGATACGCAGTATTTT. Translating gives CASSPPGQRVPTDTQYF. Combining the CDR3 with reference TRBV7-9 and TRBJ2-3 gives the whole variable domain DTGVSQNPRHKITKRGQNVTFRCDPISEHNRLYWYRQTLGQGPEFLTYFQNEAQLEKSRLLSDRFSAERPKGSFSTLEIQRTEQGDSAMYLCASSPPGQRVPTDTQYFGPGTRLTVL.

V usage is TRBV6-2 or TRBV6-3 and J usage is TRBJ2-5; possibly TRBD1 or TRBD2 for D (5 bases each). Per the germline V gene, CDR1 is MNHEY and CDR2 is SVGEGT. V shed 0 bases and J shed 2 bases, with 7 bases lying between them. The CDR3 contains 14 residues. CDR3 nucleotide sequence: TGTGCCAGCAGTTACTCGGGGGTACAAGAGACCCAGTACTTC. It yields the protein CASSYSGVQETQYF.

The chain joins TRBV30 to TRBJ1-2; tentative D call: TRBD1 (5 bases). V lost 5 bases and J 2 bases, leaving 21 bases between the germline ends. This CDR3 has 16 residues. Germline lookup yields CDR1 GTSNPN and CDR2 SVGIG (reference sequence). CDR3 sequence: CAWGAGDSRANYGYTF. The CDR3 DNA is TGTGCCTGGGGGGCCGGGGACTCCCGCGCAAACTATGGCTACACCTTC.

This chain links TRBV6-6 with TRBJ2-5; 7 nucleotides line up with TRBD1. Germline loops: CDR1 MNHNY, CDR2 SVGAGI (reference sequence). The junction had 8 bases not matched to a gene; V was cut back by 3 bases and J by 1 base. This CDR3 region has 16 residues. The CDR3 protein is CASSYGAEGAQETQYF. As DNA, the CDR3 is TGTGCCAGCAGTTATGGAGCTGAGGGGGCCCAAGAGACCCAGTACTTC.

The chain links TRBV27 to TRBJ2-1, with 13 bases matching TRBD2. The CDR3 extends over 14 amino acids. V shed 6 bases, J shed 12 bases, and the junction held 8 bases outside the gene matches. Germline lookup yields CDR1 MNHEY and CDR2 SMNVEV (reference sequence). The CDR3 DNA is TGTGCCAGCAGAGGGACTAGCGGGATTGGTTGGCAGTTCTTC. Translation: CASRGTSGIGWQFF.

The rearrangement links TRBV6-5 to TRBJ1-6; D not resolved. The V gene lost 0 bases and the J gene lost 8 bases, with 14 bases spanning the gap. Germline lookup yields CDR1 MNHEY and CDR2 SVGAGI. This CDR3 is built from 16 residues. The CDR3 DNA reads as TGTGCCAGCAGTTACTCCCTAAGGCCAACGGATTCACCCCTCCACTTT. Translating it yields CASSYSLRPTDSPLHF.

V and J are TRBV5-6 and TRBJ1-6, with TRBD1 matching 7 bases. V trimming: 4 bases; J trimming: 4 bases; junction bases outside the gene matches: 5. Germline values: CDR1 SGHDT, CDR2 YYEEEE. The CDR3 extends over 15 amino acids. This CDR3 reads CASSLRDSYNSPLHF. CDR3 DNA sequence: TGTGCCAGCAGCCTCCGGGACAGTTATAATTCACCCCTCCACTTT.

The gene calls are TRBV18 and TRBJ2-3; unclear D gene. Trimming stripped 2 bases from V and 3 bases from J, with 15 bases between. Germline V gives CDR1 KGHSH, CDR2 LQKENI. The CDR3 totals 16 residues. The CDR3 region is CASSPIESLTTDTQYF. The CDR3 DNA is TGTGCCAGCTCACCAATAGAAAGCCTGACGACAGATACGCAGTATTTT.

The CDR3 loop reads CASSEGSIPTEAFF. DNA of the CDR3: TGCGCCAGCAGTGAAGGGAGCATTCCCACTGAAGCTTTCTTT. The chain is built from TRBV10-1 and TRBJ1-1, with no clear D. CDR3 length: 14 amino acids. Trimming pared 3 bases from V and 4 bases from J, leaving 12 bases between. Germline values: CDR1 WNHNN, CDR2 SYGVQD (reference sequence).

There are a few counts of this clone. The J gene is TRBJ1-5, the V gene TRBV18, with D uncertain. Per germline, CDR1 KGHSH and CDR2 LQKENI. Trimming removed 4 bases from V and 3 bases from J, with 16 bases in between. CDR3 length equals 16 residues. This chain's CDR3 is CASSREAFSANQPQHF. In nucleotides, the CDR3 is TGTGCCAGCTCACGAGAAGCCTTTTCCGCCAATCAGCCCCAGCATTTT.

The V gene is TRBV30, the J gene TRBJ2-3; D tentatively reads TRBD1 or TRBD2 (5 bases each). V was clipped by 8 bases and J by 0 bases, with 21 bases between them. This CDR3 comprises 16 residues. Germline CDR1 is GTSNPN and CDR2 is SVGIG (reference sequence). The CDR3 region is CAQGSGTQSSTDTQYF. The CDR3 nucleotides are TGTGCCCAGGGCAGCGGTACTCAAAGTAGCACAGATACGCAGTATTTT.

Remarks on this clone: The same CDR3 also results from other DNA sequences found in this sample. The CDR3 nucleotides are TGTGCCTGGGACAGGGGGCGAACTGAAGCTTTCTTT. Encoded protein: CAWDRGRTEAFF. The rearrangement uses TRBV30 and TRBJ1-1; 10 nucleotides match TRBD1. Trimming cost V 5 bases and J 5 bases; bases outside gene matches: 2. CDR1 GTSNPN and CDR2 SVGIG come from the germline V gene (reference sequence). This CDR3 contains 12 residues.

CDR3 in amino acids: CAWINKAGQKGNEQFF. CDR3 DNA: TGTGCCTGGATAAACAAAGCGGGGCAAAAAGGGAATGAGCAGTTCTTC. The gene calls are TRBV30 and TRBJ2-1; the match to TRBD2 covers 7 bases. The CDR3 loop spans 16 amino acids. The V segment lost 4 bases and the J segment 7 bases; nucleotides outside the gene matches: 16. CDR1 GTSNPN and CDR2 SVGIG come from the germline V gene (reference sequence).

The chain links TRBV5-6 to TRBJ2-7; D is unclear. Germline assignment: CDR1 SGHDT and CDR2 YYEEEE. The ends were cut back, 6 bases at V and 2 bases at J, with 15 bases in the middle. The CDR3 consists of 14 residues. CDR3 sequence (DNA): TGTGCCAGCAACATATACCGATCCACCTACGAGCAGTACTTC. Translation: CASNIYRSTYEQYF.

The CDR3 reads CASSLHPSVGQGDGYTF. The CDR3, as DNA: TGTGCCAGCAGCCTTCATCCCTCTGTGGGACAGGGGGATGGCTACACCTTC. This chain links TRBV7-8 with TRBJ1-2, with 11 bases lining up with TRBD1. The germline CDR1 and CDR2 sequences are SGHVS and FQNEAQ. J was trimmed by 6 bases and V by 5 bases; bases with no gene match: 14. The length of the CDR3 is 17 residues.

The V gene is TRBV6-6, the J gene TRBJ2-7; 15 bases align to TRBD2. The ends lost 6 bases at V and 7 bases at J; junction bases unmatched: 4. The germline V gene encodes CDR1 MNHNY and CDR2 SVGAGI (reference sequence). The CDR3 consists of 14 residues. Here the CDR3 DNA reads TGTGCCAGCAGGGGACTAGCGGGAGGAAAAGAGCAGTACTTC. As protein: CASRGLAGGKEQYF.

The chain joins TRBV7-6 to TRBJ1-3; 9 positions agree with TRBD1. Trimming removed 4 bases from V and 1 base from J; junction bases left unmatched: 8. Per germline, CDR1 SGHVS and CDR2 FNYEAQ. The CDR3 contains 17 residues. CDR3 DNA: TGTGCCAGCAGCTCCCTCGCCGGGACAGGGTCTGGAAACACCATATATTTT. Translating gives CASSSLAGTGSGNTIYF.

The CDR3 DNA is TGTGCCAGGGAGGGGGGTGAAGCTTTCTTT. The encoded protein is CAREGGEAFF. The chain has TRBV5-3 and TRBJ1-1, with D maybe TRBD1 (6 bases). TRBV5-3 counts as an open reading frame of uncertain function. V was cut by 8 bases and J by 7 bases, with 9 bases left in between. The CDR3 contains 10 residues.